This is a list of T cell receptor beta chains from one sample in a study of CD8+CD57+ T cells in acquired aplastic anemia. TCRdb used MiXCR to reprocess the reads, holding one entry per CDR3 protein. Altogether some 180,000 distinct CDR3 sequences are present, less than 55% being singletons, with the ten largest covering about 2.9%. Sample: sorted CD4+, CD8+, or CD8+CD57+ T cells (not recorded which) from PBMCs. All receptors come from a human donor in good health. The CDR3 runs from the conserved cysteine through the conserved F or W. A D gene is named only where the DNA matches it firmly. Clone size is shown for a subset of rows, as once, few, many or a class of expanded clone.

>TRBV10-3|-|TRBJ1-1|-
TGTGCCATCCGTTTGTCCGCAGGGATTAACACTGAAGCTTTCTTT
CAIRLSAGINTEAFF
>TRBV7-9|-|TRBJ1-2|-
TGTGCCAGCAGCTTTGTCGGGGATATACAGGGCTACACCTTC
CASSFVGDIQGYTF
>TRBV19|many|TRBJ2-7|TRBD2
TGTGCCAGTAGTCGGACTAGCTCCTCCTACGAGCAGTACTTC
CASSRTSSSYEQYF
>TRBV15|-|TRBJ1-1|-
TGTGCCACCAGCAGAGAGGAAGGCAGTGAAGCTTTCTTT
CATSREEGSEAFF
>TRBV19|once|TRBJ1-6|-
TGTGCCAGTAGTATGAGTGAGGGTCCCCTCTCACCCCTCCACTTT
CASSMSEGPLSPLHF
>TRBV19|few|TRBJ2-2|TRBD1
TGTGCCAGTAGTACGCCCCCAATAAACAGGGGTGGGGCCGGGGAGCTGTTTTTT
CASSTPPINRGGAGELFF
>TRBV10-3|few|TRBJ2-1|-
TGTGCCATCTTAGCGCAGGGAAGCTCCTACAATGAGCAGTTCTTC
CAILAQGSSYNEQFF
>TRBV20-1|many|TRBJ2-7|-
TGCAGTGCTAGATCTGGCAGAACCTACGAGCAGTACTTC
CSARSGRTYEQYF
>TRBV14|many|TRBJ2-1|TRBD2
TGTGCCAGCAGCCTTGGACTAGCGGGAGGTCCCTACAATGAGCAGTTCTTC
CASSLGLAGGPYNEQFF
>TRBV24-1|few|TRBJ2-3|-
TGTGCCACCAGTGCCCCACTTAGCACAGATACGCAGTATTTT
CATSAPLSTDTQYF
>TRBV29-1|-|TRBJ1-3|TRBD1
TGCAGCGTTGTAGGACAGGGCAATGGAAACACCATATATTTT
CSVVGQGNGNTIYF
>TRBV2|-|TRBJ1-6|TRBD1
TGTGCCAGCAGTGCCCGGGACAGGGGGAGCTCACCCCTCCACTTT
CASSARDRGSSPLHF
>TRBV19|-|TRBJ1-6|TRBD1
TGTGCCAGCCAAGACAGGGGGGATAATTCACCCCTCCACTTT
CASQDRGDNSPLHF
>TRBV12-3/TRBV12-4|many|TRBJ1-2|-
TGTGCCAGCACCGAAACTCCGGGACGAAACTATGGCTACACCTTC
CASTETPGRNYGYTF
>TRBV12-3/TRBV12-4|few|TRBJ2-1|TRBD2
TGTGCCAGCAGTCCGGGACTAGCGGGAGGCCATGAGCAGTTCTTC
CASSPGLAGGHEQFF
>TRBV25-1|-|TRBJ2-1|TRBD2
TGTGCCAGCAGGACTAGCGGGAGGGCCTACAATGAGCAGTTCTTC
CASRTSGRAYNEQFF
>TRBV29-1|-|TRBJ1-1|-
TGCAGCGTCGGACTTTCGGCAGCGAACACTGAAGCTTTCTTT
CSVGLSAANTEAFF
>TRBV7-6|-|TRBJ2-7|-
TGTGCCAGCAGCTCTAAGATCCAGGGGTCCTACGAGCAGTACTTC
CASSSKIQGSYEQYF
>TRBV7-9|many|TRBJ2-3|TRBD2
TGTGCCAGCAGCCCGGGTCCCCCGTCGACTAGCGGGACGGATACGCAGTATTTT
CASSPGPPSTSGTDTQYF
>TRBV2|many|TRBJ1-1|-
TGTGCCAGCAGACCAGGACGGCTGAACACTGAAGCTTTCTTT
CASRPGRLNTEAFF
>TRBV4-3|many|TRBJ2-2|-
TGCGCCAGCAGCCAAGCCACTAGGAGCACCGGGGAGCTGTTTTTT
CASSQATRSTGELFF
>TRBV7-3|few|TRBJ2-6|-
TGTGCCAGTAGAACTGGGGCCAACGTCCTGACTTTC
CASRTGANVLTF
>TRBV24-1|-|TRBJ2-7|-
TGTGCCGCGGGGTCGGGGTTCGAGCAGTACTTC
CAAGSGFEQYF
>TRBV15|-|TRBJ2-7|TRBD1
TGTGCCACACAACCGGGACAGGGACTCGAGCAGTACTTC
CATQPGQGLEQYF
>TRBV10-3|-|TRBJ1-1|-
TGTGCCATCACCAACCTGGAGGAGAACACTGAAGCTTTCTTT
CAITNLEENTEAFF
>TRBV19|-|TRBJ1-3|-
TGTGCCAGCCCACCACGTGGGGGGATCTTAAACACCATATATTTT
CASPPRGGILNTIYF
>TRBV6-1|many|TRBJ1-5|-
TGTGCCAGCAGTCCCCGGACAGTTTCCAATCAGCCCCAGCATTTT
CASSPRTVSNQPQHF
>TRBV12-3/TRBV12-4|-|TRBJ1-2|-
TGTGCCAGCATCCCTAAGGGAGGGCCCTATGGCTACACCTTC
CASIPKGGPYGYTF
>TRBV2|-|TRBJ1-2|TRBD1
TGTGCCAACCAAAGGGACAGCACTAACTATGGCTACACCTTC
CANQRDSTNYGYTF
>TRBV10-1|few|TRBJ1-1|TRBD1
TGCGCCAGCAGCTTCACACAGGGGGCTGAAGCTTTCTTT
CASSFTQGAEAFF
>TRBV9|many|TRBJ2-1|TRBD1
TGTGCCAGCAGCCCTCGACAGGGGGCTGGCAATGAGCAGTTCTTC
CASSPRQGAGNEQFF
>TRBV7-8|many|TRBJ2-7|-
TGTGCCAGCAGCCGGACAGCTCCCAACTACGAGCAGTACTTC
CASSRTAPNYEQYF
>TRBV19|once|TRBJ2-2|-
TGTGCCAACCCGAGGTGGACGATTGCCGCCGGGGAGCTGTTTTTT
CANPRWTIAAGELFF
>TRBV10-3|-|TRBJ1-5|TRBD1
TGTGCCATCAGTGACCCCACGGGACAGGGGGCGCTTTCTCAGCCCCAGCATTTT
CAISDPTGQGALSQPQHF
>TRBV7-8|-|TRBJ2-3|TRBD2
TGTGCCAGCAGGTGGAGACTAGCGGGACGGTTAGATACGCAGTATTTT
CASRWRLAGRLDTQYF
>TRBV20-1|-|TRBJ2-1|-
TGCAGTGCTAGAGATCTTTCTAGTAGCTCCTGCAATGGGCAGTTCTTC
CSARDLSSSSCNGQFF
>TRBV19|-|TRBJ2-1|TRBD1
TGTGCCAGCAGGGACAGGAGCTCCTACAATGAGCAGTTCTTC
CASRDRSSYNEQFF
>TRBV14|many|TRBJ2-5|-
TGTGCCAGCAGCCAGTACAGGGACCAAGAGACCCAGTACTTC
CASSQYRDQETQYF
>TRBV7-2|-|TRBJ1-6|-
TGTGCCAGCAGCAGGGGCTCACCCCTCCACTTT
CASSRGSPLHF
>TRBV12-3/TRBV12-4|-|TRBJ2-7|-
TGTGCCAGCAGCCTAACAGGATACTACGAGCAGTACTTC
CASSLTGYYEQYF
>TRBV20-1|many|TRBJ2-2|-
TGCAGTGCTAGAACAGGTTTGAACACCGGGGAGCTGTTTTTT
CSARTGLNTGELFF
>TRBV10-3|few|TRBJ2-3|-
TGTGCCTCCCGAGGGGCCCCAACAGGGTACACAGATACGCAGTATTTT
CASRGAPTGYTDTQYF
>TRBV24-1|-|TRBJ2-1|-
TGTGCCACCAGTGAGCAGGGCCTGGGGCAGTTCTTC
CATSEQGLGQFF
>TRBV10-3|-|TRBJ1-6|TRBD1
TGTGCCATCAGACGGAGCGGACAGGGGGCTAATTCACCCCTCCACTTT
CAIRRSGQGANSPLHF
>TRBV7-9|-|TRBJ2-7|-
TGTGCCAGCAGCCTGCGAGGAGGGGCCGTCGACGAGCAGTACTTC
CASSLRGGAVDEQYF
>TRBV6-1|many|TRBJ2-5|-
TGTGCCAGCAGGGTGGTCAGGGGGGGCCAAGAGACCCAGTACTTC
CASRVVRGGQETQYF
>TRBV20-1|many|TRBJ1-5|TRBD1
TGCAGTGCTAGTGACGGACAGGGGGCCTATAGCAATCAGCCCCAGCATTTT
CSASDGQGAYSNQPQHF
>TRBV7-2|many|TRBJ2-4|TRBD2
TGTGCCAGCAGCCCAGGCGGGACTATGAACATTCAGTACTTC
CASSPGGTMNIQYF
>TRBV10-3|-|TRBJ2-3|-
TGTGCCATCAGTGAGTCAGATACGCAGTATTTT
CAISESDTQYF
>TRBV11-2|few|TRBJ2-1|TRBD2
TGTGCCAGCAGCTTAGATGTTTCTAGCGGCTACAATGAGCAGTTCTTC
CASSLDVSSGYNEQFF
>TRBV6-1|many|TRBJ1-2|-
TGTGCCAGCACCCAGACAGACGCTAACTATGGCTACACCTTC
CASTQTDANYGYTF
>TRBV20-1|many|TRBJ2-7|-
TGCAGTGCTAGAGATCCCACAGGGGAGGTCGACGAGCAGTACTTC
CSARDPTGEVDEQYF
>TRBV20-1|many|TRBJ2-1|TRBD2
TGCAGTGCTAGGCAGCGGGAGGTCCCCCCCGAGCAGTTCTTC
CSARQREVPPEQFF
>TRBV6-1|-|TRBJ1-3|-
TGTGCCAGCAGTACAGGGCACTCTGGAAACACCATATATTTT
CASSTGHSGNTIYF
>TRBV20-1|-|TRBJ2-7|TRBD1
TGCAGTGCTGCCTCAGGGGGCACGGGGTACGAGCAGTACTTC
CSAASGGTGYEQYF
>TRBV19|-|TRBJ2-7|-
TGTGCCAGTGGTATGGGCGGCGGGGGCCCTCGGGAGCAGCACTTC
CASGMGGGGPREQHF
>TRBV19|-|TRBJ1-2|TRBD1
TGTGCCAGTAGCATAGACAGGGGTGGTGGCTACACCTTC
CASSIDRGGGYTF
>TRBV2|-|TRBJ1-5|-
TGTGCCAGCAGTGAATATGGGCTGGATCAGCCCCAGCATTTT
CASSEYGLDQPQHF
>TRBV6-1|many|TRBJ1-5|TRBD1
TGTGCCAGCAGGGGGTTGGGACAGGGTGATCAGCCCCAGCATTTT
CASRGLGQGDQPQHF